The 27 T cell receptor beta chains below all came from one sample that was sequenced in a study of T cells in Graves' hyperthyroidism and ophthalmopathy. What was amplified from RNA transcripts were TCR beta CDR3 regions. In the first-round RT-PCR of the TCR CDR3, the HTBI primer set was used. TCRdb used MiXCR to reprocess the multiplex PCR reads, holding one entry per CDR3 protein. This sample carries roughly 710,000 distinct CDR3 sequences, around 40% of them seen once, and the ten largest clones take around a third. The sequencing sample was made of blood. The origin of the receptors is a woman aged 40-49 years with Graves' hyperthyroidism.

The rearrangement links TRBV19 to TRBJ1-2; D gene ambiguous. There are 18 residues in the CDR3. Per the germline V gene, CDR1 is LNHDA and CDR2 is SQIVND (reference sequence). The V end was cut by 2 bases, the J end by 4 bases, with 23 bases between. CDR3 amino acids: CASSIRRVRWLNLYGYTF. CDR3 DNA: TGTGCCAGTAGTATAAGGAGGGTCAGGTGGCTAAATCTCTATGGCTACACCTTC.

This clonotype was observed many times. This rearrangement joins TRBV6-5 to TRBJ1-2, with D unresolved. The CDR3 length is 13 residues. CDR1 and CDR2 from the germline V gene are MNHEY and SVGAGI. V lost 2 bases and J lost 2, with 6 bases in between. The CDR3 sequence is CASSYAGNYGYTF. CDR3 in DNA: TGTGCCAGCAGTTACGCGGGAAACTATGGCTACACCTTC.

There are many counts of this clonotype. The chain links TRBV7-2 to TRBJ1-1, with 7 bases matching TRBD1. The CDR3 is made up of 14 amino acids. After removal of 4 bases from V and 4 bases from J, the junction contained 6 bases not matched to a gene. The germline V gene has CDR1 SGHTA and CDR2 FQGNSA. The CDR3 DNA is TGTGCCAGCAGCTACGGACAGGCGGGCACTGAAGCTTTCTTT. This codes for CASSYGQAGTEAFF.

The chain joins TRBV4-3 to TRBJ2-7, with 8 bases matching TRBD2. Trimming took 3 bases from V and 5 from J; bases not matched to a gene: 9. Germline CDR1 reads LGHNA; CDR2 reads YSLEER. The CDR3 sequence is 15 residues long. CDR3 loop: CASSQITGTRNEQYF. The CDR3 coding sequence is TGCGCCAGCAGCCAGATTACCGGGACTAGGAACGAGCAGTACTTC.

V and J are TRBV12-3 or TRBV12-4 and TRBJ2-2; no firm D call. The CDR3 sequence is 14 residues long. Trimming cost V 4 bases and J 0 bases, with 6 bases left between them. CDR3 coding DNA: TGTGCCAGCAGTTGGGATCCGAACACCGGGGAGCTGTTTTTT. This encodes CASSWDPNTGELFF.

The J gene is TRBJ2-5, the V gene TRBV7-2; D is perhaps TRBD1 (7 bases). The CDR3 contains 17 residues. The germline CDR1 and CDR2 sequences are SGHTA and FQGNSA. The germline V and J ends were trimmed by 2 bases and 5 bases, with 21 bases remaining between them. CDR3 DNA sequence: TGTGCCAGCAGCTTAAACCCCAGGAGGGGGCTGTGGGAGACCCAGTACTTC. The encoded protein is CASSLNPRRGLWETQYF.

The chain links TRBV11-2 to TRBJ1-2, with D unclear. The CDR3 loop spans 15 amino acids. Trimming removed 2 bases from V and 8 bases from J, with 18 bases in between. Germline-derived CDR1 and CDR2 are SGHAT and FQNNGV. The chain's CDR3 is CASSLYDWAAKGYTF. The CDR3 nucleotides read TGTGCCAGCAGCTTATATGATTGGGCAGCAAAAGGCTACACCTTC. Together with reference TRBV11-2 and TRBJ1-2, the CDR3 gives the full variable domain: EAGVAQSPRYKIIEKRQSVAFWCNPISGHATLYWYQQILGQGPKLLIQFQNNGVVDDSQLPKDRFSAERLKGVDSTLKIQPAKLEDSAVYLCASSLYDWAAKGYTFGSGTRLTVV.

The V and J genes are TRBV7-1 and TRBJ1-2, with TRBD1 matching 8 bases. TRBV7-1 qualifies as an ORF whose function is uncertain. CDR3 size: 14 residues. Trimming cost V 2 bases and J 6 bases; bases outside gene matches: 5. The CDR3 here is CASSSNRGADGYTF. CDR3 DNA sequence: TGTGCCAGCAGCTCAAACAGGGGGGCAGATGGCTACACCTTC.

In its sample, this clonotype was seen many times. The chain carries TRBV7-2 and TRBJ2-5, with D hard to call. CDR3 size: 13 residues. Germline V gives CDR1 SGHTA, CDR2 FQGNSA. V lost 0 bases and J 4 bases, leaving 6 bases between the germline ends. The DNA of the CDR3 is TGTGCCAGCAGCTTAGCCGTTTTAGAGACCCAGTACTTC. Translation: CASSLAVLETQYF.

This clonotype was seen at least ten times. V and J are TRBV25-1 and TRBJ2-7; D might be TRBD1 (5 bases). The CDR3 extends over 13 amino acids. Trimming removed 7 bases from V and 6 bases from J, with 16 bases in between. The germline V gene has CDR1 MGHDK and CDR2 SYGVNS. The CDR3 loop is CASTRDQGSEQYF. CDR3 sequence (DNA): TGTGCCAGCACCCGCGACCAGGGATCCGAGCAGTACTTC.

The gene calls are TRBV11-2 and TRBJ2-5, with 8 bases identical to TRBD2. J was trimmed by 5 bases and V by 1 base; bases with no gene match: 6. CDR1 is SGHAT and CDR2 is FQNNGV in the germline V gene. The CDR3 consists of 15 residues. The CDR3 sequence is CASSLGGGSKETQYF. Here the CDR3 DNA reads TGTGCCAGCAGCTTAGGCGGGGGGTCAAAGGAGACCCAGTACTTC.

This clonotype was counted many times. The chain joins TRBV7-9 to TRBJ1-3; no definite D call. Looked up from germline, CDR1 is SEHNR and CDR2 is FQNEAQ (reference sequence). The CDR3 has 16 amino acids. V was cut by 4 bases and J by 0 bases, with 13 bases left in between. This CDR3 is CASSSNVPRSGNTIYF. The DNA for the CDR3 is TGTGCCAGCAGCTCCAACGTGCCTCGCTCTGGAAACACCATATATTTT.

The chain uses TRBV14 and TRBJ2-7, with D unresolved. The CDR3 length is 12 residues. V shed 3 bases and J shed 7 bases, with 10 bases lying between them. CDR1 is SGHDN and CDR2 is FVKESK in the germline V gene. CDR3 protein: CASSHAKLEQYF. The CDR3 nucleotides are TGTGCCAGCAGCCACGCAAAGTTAGAGCAGTACTTC.

V is TRBV6-2 or TRBV6-3 and J is TRBJ2-5; no firm D call. This CDR3 region has 14 residues. Germline V lookup: CDR1 MNHEY, CDR2 SVGEGT. The germline V and J ends were trimmed by 2 bases and 4 bases, with 11 bases remaining between them. The CDR3 DNA sequence: TGTGCCAGCAGTTACCTAAGTGTGGTAGAGACCCAGTACTTC. As protein: CASSYLSVVETQYF.

This clonotype was seen more than once but under ten times. The chain is built from TRBV29-1 and TRBJ1-1, with D hard to call. Germline lookup yields CDR1 SQVTM and CDR2 ANQGSEA. The CDR3 spans 14 residues. Trimming pared 2 bases from V and 3 bases from J, leaving 13 bases between. CDR3 nucleotide sequence: TGCAGCGTTGAAAAAGGGCCGAGAGACACTGAAGCTTTCTTT. As protein: CSVEKGPRDTEAFF. The full variable domain, completed using reference TRBV29-1 and TRBJ1-1, is SAVISQKPSRDICQRGTSLTIQCQVDSQVTMMFWYRQQPGQSLTLIATANQGSEATYESGFVIDKFPISRPNLTFSTLTVSNMSPEDSSIYLCSVEKGPRDTEAFFGQGTRLTVV.

The chain employs TRBV20-1 and TRBJ1-1; tentatively, D is TRBD1 (6 bases). The germline V gene has CDR1 DFQATT and CDR2 SNEGSKA (reference sequence). With 5 bases removed from V and 8 bases from J, the gap between germline ends came to 9 bases. There are 10 residues in the CDR3. The CDR3 nucleotides are TGCAGTGCTGGACAGTTAGAAGCTTTCTTT. The encoded protein is CSAGQLEAFF.

The table lists this clonotype with a few counts. This could be a read error, since a much larger clone is one nucleotide away. V and J are TRBV29-1 and TRBJ2-7, with 7 positions matching TRBD2. The CDR3 is made up of 13 amino acids. Per the germline V gene, CDR1 is SQVTM and CDR2 is ANQGSEA. V lost 5 bases to trimming and J lost 0 bases; unmatched junction nucleotides: 4. This CDR3 reads CSVTGTNSYEQYF. CDR3 coding DNA: TGCAGCGTTACCGGGACTAACTCCTACGAGCAGTACTTC.

This clonotype was seen repeatedly, ten times or more. The J gene is TRBJ1-4, the V gene TRBV4-3; D not resolved. CDR3 length equals 12 residues. Trimming took 4 bases from V and 7 from J, leaving 7 bases between them. Germline values: CDR1 LGHNA, CDR2 YSLEER. For the CDR3, the DNA is TGCGCCAGCAGCCCATCCAGTGAAAAACTGTTTTTT. Its protein product is CASSPSSEKLFF.

This clonotype was observed a few times. The chain links TRBV6-5 to TRBJ1-3, with 8 bases lining up with TRBD1. CDR3 length: 15 amino acids. Germline CDR1 is MNHEY and CDR2 is SVGAGI. The V and J ends lost 4 bases and 2 bases, in that order; junction bases with no gene match: 4. CDR3 in amino acids: CASSWARGPGNTIYF. In nucleotides, the CDR3 is TGTGCCAGCAGTTGGGCCAGGGGGCCTGGAAACACCATATATTTT.

This clonotype showed up just a few times. CDR3 amino acids: CASSSSGHTGELFF. As DNA, the CDR3 is TGTGCCAGCAGCTCTAGCGGGCACACCGGGGAGCTGTTTTTT. This rearrangement joins TRBV7-2 to TRBJ2-2, with 8 positions matching TRBD2. Germline V gives CDR1 SGHTA, CDR2 FQGNSA. This CDR3 is 14 amino acids long. The V segment lost 4 bases and the J segment 3 bases; nucleotides outside the gene matches: 1.

The chain carries TRBV25-1 and TRBJ1-3, with D possibly matching TRBD1 (6 bases). The CDR3 consists of 15 residues. Deletions cut 5 bases from V and 2 bases from J, with 13 bases between. CDR1 is MGHDK, CDR2 SYGVNS, per germline. CDR3 sequence reads: CASSNGQLTGNTIYF. The CDR3 DNA follows: TGTGCCAGCAGTAACGGACAGCTAACTGGAAACACCATATATTTT.

This chain connects TRBV7-2 to TRBJ1-2; D not resolved. There are 14 residues in the CDR3. Germline values: CDR1 SGHTA, CDR2 FQGNSA. Trimming shortened V by 2 bases and J by 6 bases, and 13 bases separated the two germline ends. The CDR3 spells CASSLFRARDGYTF. For the CDR3, the DNA is TGTGCCAGCAGCTTATTTAGGGCCCGCGATGGCTACACCTTC.

This chain joins TRBV7-9 and TRBJ1-1; D remains ambiguous. Trimming removed 6 bases at V and 10 bases at J, with 24 bases between. The germline gives CDR1 SEHNR, CDR2 FQNEAQ (reference sequence). The CDR3 covers 15 residues. DNA for the CDR3: TGTGCCAGCAGTGGGAGTACACACGAACTGATTGGAGCTTTCTTT. Protein product: CASSGSTHELIGAFF.

Worth noting for this clonotype: One end of the junction varies from germline; a read error may be responsible. The chain couples TRBV10-1 to TRBJ1-5; 8 nucleotides match TRBD1. CDR1 is WNHNN and CDR2 is SYGVQD in the germline V gene (reference sequence). This CDR3 comprises 17 residues. Written as DNA, the CDR3 is TGTGCCAGTAAGTTGTCATCGAGGACAGGGAGCAATCAGCCCCAGCATTTT. Its protein product is CASKLSSRTGSNQPQHF.

This clonotype was counted between two and nine times. J is TRBJ2-6 and V is TRBV27, with no clear D. The CDR3 is 16 residues long. V lost 2 bases to trimming and J lost 0 bases, with 8 bases between them. Germline lookup yields CDR1 MNHEY and CDR2 SMNVEV (reference sequence). CDR3: CASSLARISGANVLTF. The CDR3 DNA sequence: TGTGCCAGCAGTTTAGCTAGGATCTCTGGGGCCAACGTCCTGACTTTC.

The table lists this clonotype with a few counts. The chain uses TRBV6-1 and TRBJ2-5, with D hard to call. CDR3 length equals 18 residues. Germline-derived CDR1 and CDR2 are MNHNS and SASEGT. Trimming took off 2 bases at V and 4 bases at J, with 23 bases between the two ends. This chain's CDR3 is CASSELTAAYGSRETQYF. CDR3 coding DNA: TGTGCCAGCAGTGAATTGACGGCAGCGTACGGTTCGAGAGAGACCCAGTACTTC.

The sample holds many counts of this clonotype. The chain has TRBV10-3 and TRBJ2-7; D possibly corresponds to TRBD2 (6 bases). V dropped 10 bases and J dropped 3 bases, with 10 bases sitting between them. Looked up from germline, CDR1 is ENHRY and CDR2 is SYGVKD. The CDR3 sequence is 11 residues long. The CDR3 DNA follows: TGTGCCACCCTGGAGGGCTACGAGCAGTACTTC. It is translated as CATLEGYEQYF.